This TCR beta chain emerged from a study of T cells in Graves' hyperthyroidism and ophthalmopathy. Whole-study findings and limits: Stable hyperthyroidism and ophthalmopathy were separated using 13 V-J signatures. Most expanded thyroid clonotypes above 0.001 recurred in blood.

RNA transcripts provided the source from which TCR beta CDR3 regions were amplified. First-round RT-PCR targeting the TCR CDR3 was performed with the HTBI primer set. TCRdb re-called the multiplex PCR reads through MiXCR, storing one row per CDR3 protein. The sample shows a few hundred thousand distinct CDR3 sequences, 15% to 18% of them seen only once. J was trimmed by 9 bases and V by 7 bases; bases with no gene match: 18. Germline V lookup: CDR1 SNHLY, CDR2 FYNNEI. This CDR3 region has 15 residues. This clonotype was counted ten times or more. Its antigen remains unidentified. This TCR was sampled from a woman younger than 35 with Graves' hyperthyroidism that later progressed to Graves' ophthalmopathy. Material: blood. The gene calls are TRBV2 and TRBJ2-7; 7 nucleotides agree with TRBD1. The CDR3, as DNA: TGTGCCAGCATGTCAGGGGGTACGCCGTCGGAGAGGCAGTACTTC. Translation: CASMSGGTPSERQYF.